One sample yielded the 21 T cell receptor beta chains listed below, sequenced in a study of CD8 T cells in Susac syndrome. Random hexamers were used to reverse transcribe the RNA input (about 0.5 to 1 ug). From the immunoSEQ multiplex PCR reads, TCRdb called clonotypes with MiXCR, one entry per CDR3 protein. This sample has fewer than 150,000 distinct CDR3 sequences, with 90% to 95% found just once. The specimen was CD4+ T cells from PBMCs. The receptors come from a human donor in good health.

The chain has TRBV6-6 and TRBJ1-1, with a tentative D call TRBD1 (5 bases). The CDR3 totals 15 residues. Germline V gene sequence: CDR1 MNHNY, CDR2 SVGAGI (reference sequence). V was cut by 6 bases and J by 2 bases, with 16 bases left in between. CDR3 coding DNA: TGTGCCAGCAGCCGGCAGGGAGCGGGAAACACTGAAGCTTTCTTT. This gives the protein CASSRQGAGNTEAFF.

The chain recombines TRBV7-2 with TRBJ2-6, with TRBD1 as a possible D gene (5 bases). V gave up 2 bases and J gave up 0 bases, with 14 bases separating them. Germline CDR1 SGHTA, CDR2 FQGNSA. The CDR3 sequence is 18 residues long. This chain's CDR3 is CASSLSAGRTSGANVLTF. Written as DNA, the CDR3 is TGTGCCAGCAGCTTATCTGCAGGGCGGACCTCTGGGGCCAACGTCCTGACTTTC.

The chain carries TRBV19 and TRBJ1-4; unclear D gene. Germline V gene lookup returns CDR1 LNHDA and CDR2 SQIVND (reference sequence). CDR3 length: 11 amino acids. The V gene lost 6 bases and the J gene lost 8 bases, with 7 bases spanning the gap. The CDR3, as DNA: TGTGCCAGTAGAACACCCGAAAAACTGTTTTTT. This translates into CASRTPEKLFF.

The chain is built from TRBV15 and TRBJ2-4; 14 positions match TRBD2. The V and J ends lost 2 bases and 14 bases, in that order; junction bases with no gene match: 17. Germline V gene sequence: CDR1 LNHNV, CDR2 YYDKDF (reference sequence). The length of the CDR3 is 18 residues. The CDR3 DNA follows: TGTGCCACCAGCAGATACCCCCCGGGACTAGCGGGAGTGGGACTTAAGTACTTC. Protein sequence: CATSRYPPGLAGVGLKYF.

V is TRBV7-9 and J is TRBJ2-5; 9 bases align to TRBD2. Germline V gene data show CDR1 as SEHNR and CDR2 as FQNEAQ (reference sequence). The CDR3 spans 19 residues. V was pared by 6 bases and J by 5 bases, with 22 bases of the junction left unmatched. DNA of the CDR3: TGTGCCAGCAGTTCCCCCAGTGTTGCACTAGCGGGCGTTGAGGAGACCCAGTACTTC. It is translated as CASSSPSVALAGVEETQYF.

The rearrangement joins TRBV5-1 to TRBJ2-7; D is perhaps TRBD1 or TRBD2 (6 bases each). V shed 2 bases and J shed 5 bases, with 11 bases lying between them. This CDR3 contains 13 residues. The germline V gene has CDR1 SGHRS and CDR2 YFSETQ. This CDR3 reads CASSFGRGDEQYF. The CDR3 DNA is TGCGCCAGCAGCTTCGGAAGGGGGGACGAGCAGTACTTC.

The chain uses TRBV12-3 or TRBV12-4 and TRBJ2-1; D remains ambiguous. There are 13 residues in the CDR3. The V gene lost 2 bases and the J gene lost 10 bases, with 12 bases spanning the gap. CDR3 coding DNA: TGTGCCAGCAGTTTAAACCCTTTGCCCGAGCAGTTCTTC. Amino acids: CASSLNPLPEQFF.

The gene calls are TRBV6-5 and TRBJ2-7; 9 bases align to TRBD1. Per germline, CDR1 MNHEY and CDR2 SVGAGI. V shed 6 bases, J shed 2 bases, and the junction held 2 bases outside the gene matches. The CDR3 covers 13 residues. CDR3 protein: CASRRTGAYEQYF. For the CDR3, the DNA is TGTGCCAGCAGGAGGACAGGGGCCTACGAGCAGTACTTC.

The chain combines TRBV2 with TRBJ2-1, with 9 bases identical to TRBD2. Germline trimming cut 1 base from V and 6 bases from J; bases unmatched to any gene: 10. The CDR3 consists of 17 residues. From germline, CDR1 is SNHLY and CDR2 FYNNEI. The CDR3 bases are TGTGCCAGCAGTGAAGGACCCCTAGCGGGGCCCACCAATGAGCAGTTCTTC. This gives the protein CASSEGPLAGPTNEQFF.

The chain carries TRBV5-4 and TRBJ2-1; 11 positions agree with TRBD2. Germline V CDR1 and CDR2: SGHNT, YYREEE (reference sequence). The CDR3 extends over 16 amino acids. J was trimmed by 6 bases and V by 1 base; bases with no gene match: 6. The CDR3: CASSLPRLAGTNEQFF. The CDR3 DNA is TGTGCCAGCAGCTTGCCCAGACTAGCGGGAACCAATGAGCAGTTCTTC.

This clonotype appeared once. CDR3 in amino acids: CASSLGVLTGELFF. In nucleotides, the CDR3 is TGTGCCAGCAGTTTGGGAGTACTCACCGGGGAGCTGTTTTTT. The chain links TRBV2 to TRBJ2-2; possible D gene TRBD2, 5 bases. V lost 5 bases, J lost 4 bases, and 11 bases lay in between. Germline CDR1 and CDR2: SNHLY and FYNNEI. This CDR3 has 14 residues.

The chain combines TRBV18 with TRBJ2-7, with D possibly matching TRBD2 (6 bases). The V and J ends lost 2 bases and 3 bases respectively, with 14 bases between them. Germline CDR1 and CDR2: KGHSH and LQKENI. The CDR3 has 15 residues. The CDR3 loop is CASSPTFTGDYEQYF. In DNA form, the CDR3 reads TGTGCCAGCTCACCAACCTTCACGGGGGACTACGAGCAGTACTTC.

The chain links TRBV5-1 to TRBJ2-7, with 7 bases aligning to TRBD1. The CDR3 is made up of 14 amino acids. V shed 3 bases, J shed 7 bases, and the junction held 10 bases outside the gene matches. CDR1 and CDR2 from the germline V gene are SGHRS and YFSETQ. The CDR3 bases are TGCGCCAGCAGCTGGGAGACAGGGAGAGGAGAGCAGTACTTC. It translates to CASSWETGRGEQYF.

The chain combines TRBV12-3 or TRBV12-4 with TRBJ2-5; no clear D. The ends were cut back, 5 bases at V and 1 base at J, with 17 bases in the middle. The CDR3 consists of 16 residues. CDR3 coding DNA: TGTGCCAGCAGTCCCTCAGCGTTTGCTGGCCAAGAGACCCAGTACTTC. This gives the protein CASSPSAFAGQETQYF.

The gene calls are TRBV7-2 and TRBJ2-1; D is unclear. The germline V and J ends were trimmed by 1 base and 8 bases, with 3 bases remaining between them. The CDR3 runs to 11 residues. Germline CDR1 SGHTA, CDR2 FQGNSA. CDR3 DNA sequence: TGTGCCAGCAGCTTAGACCATGAGCAGTTCTTC. Encoded protein: CASSLDHEQFF.

V and J are TRBV2 and TRBJ2-7; D unresolved. The CDR3 consists of 13 residues. Per germline, CDR1 SNHLY and CDR2 FYNNEI. With 7 bases removed from V and 2 bases from J, the gap between germline ends came to 12 bases. Here the CDR3 reads CASINDGTYEQYF. CDR3 DNA: TGTGCCAGCATAAACGACGGAACCTACGAGCAGTACTTC.

J is TRBJ2-3 and V is TRBV7-9; D is perhaps TRBD1 (8 bases). Trimming removed 3 bases at V and 4 bases at J, with 11 bases between. Germline V CDR1 and CDR2: SEHNR, FQNEAQ (reference sequence). The CDR3 runs to 14 residues. The CDR3 region is CASSFTGGADTQYF. DNA for the CDR3: TGTGCCAGCAGCTTTACAGGGGGGGCAGATACGCAGTATTTT.

The chain joins TRBV29-1 to TRBJ2-5; 13 bases fit TRBD2. The CDR3 spans 15 residues. The V segment lost 7 bases and the J segment 5 bases; nucleotides outside the gene matches: 10. The germline CDR1 and CDR2 sequences are SQVTM and ANQGSEA. CDR3 residues: CSARTSGSLWETQYF. The CDR3 DNA reads TGCAGCGCTAGGACTAGCGGGAGTCTGTGGGAGACCCAGTACTTC.

The rearrangement links TRBV23-1 to TRBJ1-5, with D tentatively TRBD1 (6 bases). TRBV23-1 is known as an ORF, though its function is uncertain. The ends were cut back, 7 bases at V and 5 bases at J, with 15 bases in the middle. The CDR3 covers 14 residues. The CDR3 nucleotides read TGCGCCAGCACGCTGAGGGGGTTAGATCAGCCCCAGCATTTT. Amino acids: CASTLRGLDQPQHF.

The genes are TRBV10-3 and TRBJ1-5; D is unresolved. The CDR3 totals 14 residues. The V and J ends lost 0 bases and 6 bases respectively, with 9 bases between them. The germline gives CDR1 ENHRY, CDR2 SYGVKD. The chain's CDR3 is CAISESKEPQPQHF. CDR3 in DNA: TGTGCCATCAGTGAGTCGAAGGAGCCTCAGCCCCAGCATTTT.

The chain is built from TRBV6-5 and TRBJ2-6; D gene unclear. V gave up 2 bases and J gave up 0 bases, with 14 bases separating them. Germline V gene data show CDR1 as MNHEY and CDR2 as SVGAGI. The CDR3 runs 18 residues. DNA for the CDR3: TGTGCCAGCAGTTACGGCATAATTATGCTCTCTGGGGCCAACGTCCTGACTTTC. Translating it yields CASSYGIIMLSGANVLTF.